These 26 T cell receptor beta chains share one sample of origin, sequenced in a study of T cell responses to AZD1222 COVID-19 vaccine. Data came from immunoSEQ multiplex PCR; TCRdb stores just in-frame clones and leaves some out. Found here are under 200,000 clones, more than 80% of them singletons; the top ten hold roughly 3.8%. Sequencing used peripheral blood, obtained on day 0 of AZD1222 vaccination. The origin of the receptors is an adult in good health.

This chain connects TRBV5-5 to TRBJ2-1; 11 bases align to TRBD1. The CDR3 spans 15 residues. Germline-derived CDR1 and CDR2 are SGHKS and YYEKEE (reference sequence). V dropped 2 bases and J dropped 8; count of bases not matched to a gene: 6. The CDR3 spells CASSLGQGAIDEQFF. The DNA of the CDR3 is TGTGCCAGCAGCTTAGGACAGGGGGCAATCGATGAGCAGTTCTTC.

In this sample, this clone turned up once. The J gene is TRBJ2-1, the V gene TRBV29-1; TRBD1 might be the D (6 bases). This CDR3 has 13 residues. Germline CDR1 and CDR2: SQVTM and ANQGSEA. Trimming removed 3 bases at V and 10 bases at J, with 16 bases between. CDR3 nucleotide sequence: TGCAGCGTTGAGGCAGGGGTCCCCCCCGAGCAGTTCTTC. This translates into CSVEAGVPPEQFF.

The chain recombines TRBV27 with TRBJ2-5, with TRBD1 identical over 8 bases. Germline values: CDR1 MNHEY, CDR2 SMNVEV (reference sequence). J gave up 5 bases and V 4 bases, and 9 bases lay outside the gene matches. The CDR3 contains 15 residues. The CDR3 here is CASSSWAGGGETQYF. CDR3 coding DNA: TGTGCCAGCAGTTCCTGGGCAGGGGGCGGCGAGACCCAGTACTTC.

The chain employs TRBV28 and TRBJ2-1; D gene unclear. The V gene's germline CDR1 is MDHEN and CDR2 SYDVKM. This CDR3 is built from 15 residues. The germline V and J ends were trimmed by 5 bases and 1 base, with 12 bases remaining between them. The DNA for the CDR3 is TGTGCCAGCAGTCCTAGACCCACTTCCTACAATGAGCAGTTCTTC. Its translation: CASSPRPTSYNEQFF.

CDR3 bases: TGTGCCAGCAGCTTACAGACAGCGTGGCAGCCCCAGCATTTT. Protein: CASSLQTAWQPQHF. The chain couples TRBV5-6 to TRBJ1-5; TRBD1 is a possible D gene (5 bases). Germline CDR1 SGHDT, CDR2 YYEEEE. The CDR3 contains 14 residues. V was shortened by 2 bases and J by 7 bases, with 13 bases between the two germline ends.

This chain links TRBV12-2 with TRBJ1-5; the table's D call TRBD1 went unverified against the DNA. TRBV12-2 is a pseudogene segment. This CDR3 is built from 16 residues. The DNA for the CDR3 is TGTGCAAGTCGCTTAGCACCGGGACAGGGCCATCAGCCCCAGCATTTT. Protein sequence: CASRLAPGQGHQPQHF.

The CDR3 coding sequence is TGTGCCAGCAGTCCTACCGAGGGCTTGGGGGGCTACACCTTC. Protein product: CASSPTEGLGGYTF. The chain couples TRBV6-5 to TRBJ1-2, with D unresolved. V was cut by 5 bases and J by 8 bases, with 18 bases left in between. From germline, CDR1 is MNHEY and CDR2 SVGAGI. CDR3 length: 14 residues.

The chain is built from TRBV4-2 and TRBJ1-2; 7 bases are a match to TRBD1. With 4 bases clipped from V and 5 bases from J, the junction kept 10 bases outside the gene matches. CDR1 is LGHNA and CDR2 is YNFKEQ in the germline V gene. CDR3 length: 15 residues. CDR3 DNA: TGTGCCAGCAGCCTTACCTGGGACAGTGTTTATGGCTACACCTTC. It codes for CASSLTWDSVYGYTF.

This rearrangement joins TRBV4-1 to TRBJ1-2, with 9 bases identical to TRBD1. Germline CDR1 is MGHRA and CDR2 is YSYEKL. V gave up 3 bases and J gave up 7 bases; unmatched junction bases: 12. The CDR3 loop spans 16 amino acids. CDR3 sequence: CASSHPNRDRVFGYTF. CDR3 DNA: TGCGCCAGCAGCCACCCCAACCGGGACAGGGTTTTTGGCTACACCTTC.

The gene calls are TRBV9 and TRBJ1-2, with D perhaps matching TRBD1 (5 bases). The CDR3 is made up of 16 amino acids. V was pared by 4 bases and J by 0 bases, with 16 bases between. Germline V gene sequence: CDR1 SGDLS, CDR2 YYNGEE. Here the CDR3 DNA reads TGTGCCAGCAGCCCCGATGCGGAGGGGTCTAACTATGGCTACACCTTC. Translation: CASSPDAEGSNYGYTF.

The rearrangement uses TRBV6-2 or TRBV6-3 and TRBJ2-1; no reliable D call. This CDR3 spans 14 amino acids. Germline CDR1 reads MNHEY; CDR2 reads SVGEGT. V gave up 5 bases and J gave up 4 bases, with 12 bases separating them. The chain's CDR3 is CASSRAQKYNEQFF. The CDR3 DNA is TGTGCCAGCAGTAGGGCCCAAAAATACAATGAGCAGTTCTTC.

This chain's CDR3 is CASSQRRGDRGYGYTF. The CDR3 DNA is TGTGCCAGCAGCCAACGGAGGGGCGACAGGGGCTATGGCTACACCTTC. The V call is TRBV7-9, the J call TRBJ1-2; TRBD1 agrees at 8 bases. CDR3 length equals 16 residues. From germline, CDR1 is SEHNR and CDR2 FQNEAQ (reference sequence). V was pared by 5 bases and J by 4 bases, with 12 bases of the junction left unmatched. Looking up the rest from reference TRBV7-9 and TRBJ1-2 gives the full variable domain: DTGVSQNPRHKITKRGQNVTFRCDPISEHNRLYWYRQTLGQGPEFLTYFQNEAQLEKSRLLSDRFSAERPKGSFSTLEIQRTEQGDSAMYLCASSQRRGDRGYGYTFGSGTRLTVV.

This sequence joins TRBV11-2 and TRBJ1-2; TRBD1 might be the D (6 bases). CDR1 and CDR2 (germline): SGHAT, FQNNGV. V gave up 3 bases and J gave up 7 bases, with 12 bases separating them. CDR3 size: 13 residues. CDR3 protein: CASSFNRETGYTF. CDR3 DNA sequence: TGTGCCAGCAGCTTTAACAGGGAGACTGGCTACACCTTC.

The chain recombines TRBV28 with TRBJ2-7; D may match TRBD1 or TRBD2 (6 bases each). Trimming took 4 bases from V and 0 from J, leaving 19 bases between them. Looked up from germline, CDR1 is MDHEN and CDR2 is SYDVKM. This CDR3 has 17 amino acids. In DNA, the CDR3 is TGTGCCAGCAGTTCGATCGGGGGCGGGGTCTCCTCCTACGAGCAGTACTTC. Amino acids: CASSSIGGGVSSYEQYF.

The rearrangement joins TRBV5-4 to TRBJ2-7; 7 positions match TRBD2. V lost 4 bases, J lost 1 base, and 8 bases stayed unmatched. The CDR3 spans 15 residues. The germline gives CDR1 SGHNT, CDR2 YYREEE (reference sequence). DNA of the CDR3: TGTGCCAGCAGCGGGTGGACTAGTTCTTCCTACGAGCAGTACTTC. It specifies CASSGWTSSSYEQYF.

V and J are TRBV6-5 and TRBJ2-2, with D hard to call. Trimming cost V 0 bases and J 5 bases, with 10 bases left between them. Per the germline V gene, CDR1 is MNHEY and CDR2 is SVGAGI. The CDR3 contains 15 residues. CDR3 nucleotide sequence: TGTGCCAGCAGTTACTCGGGCAGTTCGACCGGGGAGCTGTTTTTT. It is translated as CASSYSGSSTGELFF.

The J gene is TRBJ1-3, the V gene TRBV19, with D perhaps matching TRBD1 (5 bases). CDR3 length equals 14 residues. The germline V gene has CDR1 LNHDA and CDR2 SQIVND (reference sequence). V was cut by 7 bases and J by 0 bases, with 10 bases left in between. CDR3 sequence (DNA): TGTGCCAGTACAGGGCTCACCTCTGGAAACACCATATATTTT. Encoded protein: CASTGLTSGNTIYF.

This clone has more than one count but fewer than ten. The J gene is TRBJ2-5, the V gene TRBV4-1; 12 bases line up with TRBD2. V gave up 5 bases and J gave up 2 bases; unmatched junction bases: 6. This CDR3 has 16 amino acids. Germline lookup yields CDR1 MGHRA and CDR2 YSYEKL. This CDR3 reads CASSFRTSGVQETQYF. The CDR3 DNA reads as TGCGCCAGCAGCTTTAGGACTAGCGGGGTGCAAGAGACCCAGTACTTC.

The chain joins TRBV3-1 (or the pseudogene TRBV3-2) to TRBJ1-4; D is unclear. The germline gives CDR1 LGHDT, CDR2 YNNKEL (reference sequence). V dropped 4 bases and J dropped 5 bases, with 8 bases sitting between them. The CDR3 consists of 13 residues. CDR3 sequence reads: CASSLGENEKLFF. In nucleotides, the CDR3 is TGTGCCAGCAGCCTGGGTGAGAATGAAAAACTGTTTTTT.

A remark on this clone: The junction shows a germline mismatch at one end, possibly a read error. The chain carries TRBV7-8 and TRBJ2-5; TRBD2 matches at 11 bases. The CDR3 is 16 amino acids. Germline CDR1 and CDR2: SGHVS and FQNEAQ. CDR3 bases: TGTGCCAGCAGCTCGCAGACTAGCGGGAACCAGGAGACCCAGTACTTC. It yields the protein CASSSQTSGNQETQYF. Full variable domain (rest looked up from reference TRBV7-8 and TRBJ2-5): GAGVSQSPRYKVAKRGQDVALRCDPISGHVSLFWYQQALGQGPEFLTYFQNEAQLDKSGLPSDRFFAERPEGSVSTLKIQRTQQEDSAVYLCASSSQTSGNQETQYFGPGTRLLVL.

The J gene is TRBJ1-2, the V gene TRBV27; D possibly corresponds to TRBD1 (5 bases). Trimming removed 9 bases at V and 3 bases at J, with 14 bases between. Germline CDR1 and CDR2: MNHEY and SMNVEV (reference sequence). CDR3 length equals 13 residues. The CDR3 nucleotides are TGTGCCAGTGGAACCGGGACGGACTATGGCTACACCTTC. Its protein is CASGTGTDYGYTF.

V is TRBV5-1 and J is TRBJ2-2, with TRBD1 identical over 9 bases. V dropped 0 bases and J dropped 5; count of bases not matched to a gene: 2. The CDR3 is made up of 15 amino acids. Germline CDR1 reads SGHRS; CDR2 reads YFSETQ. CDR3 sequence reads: CASSLEQGATGELFF. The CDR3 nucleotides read TGCGCCAGCAGCTTGGAACAGGGGGCGACCGGGGAGCTGTTTTTT.

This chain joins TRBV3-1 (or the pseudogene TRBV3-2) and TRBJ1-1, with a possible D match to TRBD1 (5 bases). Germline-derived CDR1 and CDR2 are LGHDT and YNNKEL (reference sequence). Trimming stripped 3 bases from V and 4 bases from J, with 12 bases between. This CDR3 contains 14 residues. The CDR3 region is CASSQGRRVTEAFF. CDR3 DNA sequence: TGTGCCAGCAGCCAGGGACGGAGGGTCACTGAAGCTTTCTTT.

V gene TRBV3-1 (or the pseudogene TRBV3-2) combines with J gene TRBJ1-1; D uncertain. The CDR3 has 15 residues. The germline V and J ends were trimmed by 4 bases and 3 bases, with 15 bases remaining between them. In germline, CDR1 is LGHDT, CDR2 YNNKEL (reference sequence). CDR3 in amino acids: CASSLRDRHHTEAFF. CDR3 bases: TGTGCCAGCAGCCTCCGGGATAGGCACCACACTGAAGCTTTCTTT.

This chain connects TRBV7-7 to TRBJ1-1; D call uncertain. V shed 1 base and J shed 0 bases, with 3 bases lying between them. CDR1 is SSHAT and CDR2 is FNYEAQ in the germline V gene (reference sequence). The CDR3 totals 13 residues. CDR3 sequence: CASSLELNTEAFF. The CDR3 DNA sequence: TGTGCCAGCAGCTTAGAATTGAACACTGAAGCTTTCTTT.

The CDR3 DNA follows: TGTGCCAGCAGCATAACTAGTCGAAAGAGGACAGGGAATGAGCAGTTCTTC. As protein: CASSITSRKRTGNEQFF. The chain joins TRBV11-2 to TRBJ2-1; TRBD1 agrees at 8 bases. CDR1 and CDR2 from the germline V gene are SGHAT and FQNNGV. This CDR3 contains 17 residues. V lost 5 bases, J lost 7 bases, and 16 bases stayed unmatched.